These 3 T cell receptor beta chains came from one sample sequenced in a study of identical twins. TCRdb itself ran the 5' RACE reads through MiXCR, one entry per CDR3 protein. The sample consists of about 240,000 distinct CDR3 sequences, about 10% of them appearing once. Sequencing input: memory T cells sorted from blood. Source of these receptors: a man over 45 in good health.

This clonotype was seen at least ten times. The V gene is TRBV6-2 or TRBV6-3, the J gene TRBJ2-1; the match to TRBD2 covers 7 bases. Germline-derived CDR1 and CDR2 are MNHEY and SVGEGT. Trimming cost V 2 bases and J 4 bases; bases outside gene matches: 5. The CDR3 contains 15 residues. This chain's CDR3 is CASSYEAGSYNEQFF. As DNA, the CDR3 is TGTGCCAGCAGTTACGAAGCGGGATCGTACAATGAGCAGTTCTTC.

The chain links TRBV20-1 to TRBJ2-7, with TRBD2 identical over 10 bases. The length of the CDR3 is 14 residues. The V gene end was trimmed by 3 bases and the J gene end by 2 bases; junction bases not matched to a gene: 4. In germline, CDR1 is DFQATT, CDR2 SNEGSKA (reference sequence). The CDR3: CSASWLAGAYEQYF. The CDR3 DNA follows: TGCAGTGCTAGTTGGCTAGCGGGGGCCTACGAGCAGTACTTC.

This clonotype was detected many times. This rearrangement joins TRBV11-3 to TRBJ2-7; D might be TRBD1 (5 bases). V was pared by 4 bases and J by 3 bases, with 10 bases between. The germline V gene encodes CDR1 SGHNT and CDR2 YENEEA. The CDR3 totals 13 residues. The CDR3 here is CASSSGHGYEQYF. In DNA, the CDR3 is TGTGCCAGCAGCTCAGGGCATGGCTACGAGCAGTACTTC.